Here is one TCR beta chain with its context. The extraction recovered at least 5 micrograms of total RNA per sample. The entry originates in a study of blood T cells in healthy people across ages. A second PCR, run for roughly 7 to 11 cycles, used a sample-barcoded 5' primer plus a J-beta primer mix. TCRdb processed the 5' RACE reads anew with MiXCR; each CDR3 protein has one entry. The sample includes approximately 700,000 distinct CDR3 sequences, roughly 30% of them seen just once. Per the germline V gene, CDR1 is SGHAT and CDR2 is FQNNGV. CDR3 length: 12 residues. V is TRBV11-2 and J is TRBJ2-7; D might be TRBD2 (6 bases). The clonotype originates from a woman older than 75 in good health. Sequenced: blood. CDR3 DNA sequence: TGTGCAAGCGCGGGGACCTCCTACGAGCAGTACTTC. Protein sequence: CASAGTSYEQYF.